Listed here is a single T cell receptor beta chain. Its antigen remains unidentified. A much larger clone is a single base away; this may be a read error. The CDR3 length is 16 residues. CDR1 and CDR2 (germline): SGHRS, YFSETQ. The cDNA was generated by 5'RACE with 10-nucleotide random UMIs. Per sequencing run, 15-18 subjects together gave over 190 million TCR-beta sequences. TCRdb ran MiXCR on the 5' RACE reads and lists one entry per CDR3 protein. The sample lists just under 45,000 distinct CDR3 sequences, roughly 21% occurring once. The sample is drawn from a study of neurological immune-mediated disorders. Documented time point: technical triplicate 3. Study-wide points: Levels of TCR clonal expansion peaked in HTLV-1-associated myelopathy and reached their lowest in multiple sclerosis, under those of healthy controls.

The chain couples TRBV5-1 to TRBJ1-6; TRBD1 matches at 11 bases. The specimen was PBMCs. This sequence was found in a man between 60 and 75 years old with HTLV-1-associated myelopathy (HAM/TSP). The CDR3 DNA follows: TGCGCCAGCAGCGGATGGACAGGGGGCAATAATTCACCCATCCACTTT. Its protein is CASSGWTGGNNSPIHF.